The 13 T cell receptor beta chains below all came from one sample that was sequenced in a study of shared clonotypes between healthy human individuals. Naive-designated CD8 cells lacked CD45RO, were positively enriched for CCR7, and omitted terminally differentiated effector memory CD45RA+ cells. Here immunoSEQ multiplex PCR was the method, and the copy in TCRdb shows in-frame clones only, minus some. The sample holds about 2.1 million clones, 93% seen once. Sequenced: naive CD8+ T cells from PBMCs. The receptors stem from a man younger than 35 in good health. Some clones in this sample may be carry-over from other donors' samples.

The V gene is TRBV6-1, the J gene TRBJ1-2; no definite D call. The germline V and J ends were trimmed by 4 bases and 2 bases, with 14 bases remaining between them. The CDR3 loop spans 15 amino acids. Germline CDR1 reads MNHNS; CDR2 reads SASEGT. The DNA for the CDR3 is TGTGCCAGCAGTGGTTGGCAGGATACAAACTATGGCTACACCTTC. Its protein is CASSGWQDTNYGYTF.

The count of this clone is one. The chain uses TRBV9 and TRBJ2-1; 11 bases are shared with TRBD2. V was clipped by 3 bases and J by 8 bases; unmatched bases: 16. The CDR3 spans 18 residues. CDR1 SGDLS and CDR2 YYNGEE come from the germline V gene. The CDR3 nucleotides read TGTGCCAGCAGCGACCCCCCATACCGACTAGCGGGAACGCATGAGCAGTTCTTC. Residues: CASSDPPYRLAGTHEQFF.

This chain links TRBV6-5 with TRBJ2-2, with 11 bases that match TRBD2. Germline loops: CDR1 MNHEY, CDR2 SVGAGI. V trimming: 4 bases; J trimming: 6 bases; junction bases outside the gene matches: 4. The CDR3 length is 15 residues. CDR3 DNA sequence: TGTGCCAGCAGTTCCACTAGCGGGAGAGCCGGGGAGCTGTTTTTT. This encodes CASSSTSGRAGELFF.

The chain combines TRBV19 with TRBJ1-1; the D gene is possibly TRBD1 (5 bases). The CDR3 runs to 14 residues. Germline assignment: CDR1 LNHDA and CDR2 SQIVND (reference sequence). V was clipped by 0 bases and J by 5 bases, with 10 bases between them. The CDR3 DNA reads as TGTGCCAGTAGTATAGAACGGGGGTCGACTGAAGCTTTCTTT. This codes for CASSIERGSTEAFF.

This clone has just a few counts. The V and J genes are TRBV5-1 and TRBJ1-5; 7 nucleotides agree with TRBD1. Per germline, CDR1 SGHRS and CDR2 YFSETQ. J lost 6 bases, V lost 0 bases, and 0 bases had no gene match. The length of the CDR3 is 13 residues. CDR3 sequence: CASSLEGAQPQHF. For the CDR3, the DNA is TGCGCCAGCAGCTTGGAGGGGGCTCAGCCCCAGCATTTT.

The chain joins TRBV6-5 to TRBJ1-5; D call uncertain. CDR1 is MNHEY and CDR2 is SVGAGI in the germline V gene. V was clipped by 4 bases and J by 7 bases, with 11 bases between them. This CDR3 comprises 13 residues. CDR3 in DNA: TGTGCCAGCAGTTTCGCTGCGAGCCAGCCCCAGCATTTT. It specifies CASSFAASQPQHF.

The chain recombines TRBV27 with TRBJ2-2, with 11 nucleotides matching TRBD2. Germline V gene lookup returns CDR1 MNHEY and CDR2 SMNVEV (reference sequence). The V gene end was trimmed by 5 bases and the J gene end by 5 bases; junction bases not matched to a gene: 7. This CDR3 contains 16 residues. CDR3 in amino acids: CASSVRSGRETGELFF. The CDR3 DNA follows: TGTGCCAGCAGTGTCCGTAGCGGGAGGGAGACCGGGGAGCTGTTTTTT.

This clone was seen more than once but under ten times. V and J are TRBV19 and TRBJ2-1; D remains unclear. CDR1 and CDR2 from the germline V gene are LNHDA and SQIVND (reference sequence). This CDR3 has 15 residues. V gave up 2 bases and J gave up 0 bases, with 8 bases separating them. The CDR3 is CASSILAISYNEQFF. CDR3 bases: TGTGCCAGTAGTATACTGGCAATCTCCTACAATGAGCAGTTCTTC. The full variable domain, rest sourced from reference TRBV19 and TRBJ2-1, is DGGITQSPKYLFRKEGQNVTLSCEQNLNHDAMYWYRQDPGQGLRLIYYSQIVNDFQKGDIAEGYSVSREKKESFPLTVTSAQKNPTAFYLCASSILAISYNEQFFGPGTRLTVL.

V usage is TRBV7-9 and J usage is TRBJ1-5; 8 bases map to TRBD1. Germline CDR1 is SEHNR and CDR2 is FQNEAQ (reference sequence). The CDR3 sequence is 14 residues long. V lost 4 bases to trimming and J lost 8 bases; unmatched junction nucleotides: 7. The CDR3 DNA is TGTGCCAGCAGCTCTCAGGACAGGGTCGAGCCCCAGCATTTT. This gives the protein CASSSQDRVEPQHF.

The chain is built from TRBV5-6 and TRBJ2-7, with D unresolved. The V gene's germline CDR1 is SGHDT and CDR2 YYEEEE. V was trimmed by 1 base and J by 2 bases, leaving 10 bases between them. CDR3 length: 14 amino acids. The CDR3 DNA reads as TGTGCCAGCAGCTTGTCCGGAACAACCTACGAGCAGTACTTC. This gives the protein CASSLSGTTYEQYF.

Concerning this clone: The identical CDR3 is also encoded by other nucleotide sequences in the sample. The V and J genes are TRBV7-9 and TRBJ1-2, with unresolved D. The V gene's germline CDR1 is SEHNR and CDR2 FQNEAQ (reference sequence). The CDR3 is 10 amino acids. V was cut by 5 bases and J by 6 bases, with 4 bases left in between. CDR3 region: CASSQDGYTF. The CDR3 DNA follows: TGTGCCAGCAGCCAAGATGGCTACACCTTC.

The chain is built from TRBV30 and TRBJ2-2, with D perhaps matching TRBD2 (5 bases). Germline-derived CDR1 and CDR2 are GTSNPN and SVGIG (reference sequence). Trimming stripped 5 bases from V and 1 base from J, with 17 bases between. CDR3 length: 16 amino acids. The CDR3 nucleotides are TGTGCCTGGGAAGGAACCGGGATAAAGAACACCGGGGAGCTGTTTTTT. Amino acids: CAWEGTGIKNTGELFF.

CDR3 sequence (DNA): TGCAGCGTCCGGCCAGTTGAAGAGACCCAGTACTTC. It encodes CSVRPVEETQYF. This sequence joins TRBV29-1 and TRBJ2-5; D not resolved. Between the trimmed V and J ends, which lost 6 bases and 3 bases, there was a span of 11 bases. Germline CDR1 is SQVTM and CDR2 is ANQGSEA. The CDR3 runs 12 residues.